A single sample is the source of the 14 T cell receptor beta chains below, sequenced in a study of CD8+ T cells in alopecia areata. The treatment was: oral pan-JAK inhibitor, 5-10 mg twice daily. The investigators collected lesional scalp punch biopsies and peripheral blood from alopecia areata patients. Extracted RNA was reverse transcribed, and the resulting cDNA served as sequencing template. TCRdb keeps only in-frame clones here, not all; method: immunoSEQ multiplex PCR. The repertoire consists of about 7,400 clones, with around 60% occurring once and the leading ten covering about 13%. The specimen comprised skin, sampled at week 4, from a patient treated with tofacitinib. Source of these receptors: a human donor with alopecia areata.

This clone appeared a single time. The chain uses TRBV5-1 and TRBJ1-6; no firm D call. This CDR3 spans 16 amino acids. The V gene lost 4 bases and the J gene lost 4 bases, with 15 bases spanning the gap. Germline CDR1 is SGHRS and CDR2 is YFSETQ. DNA of the CDR3: TGCGCCAGCAGCCCCCGTTCCTGGGGATATAATTCACCCCTCCACTTT. This codes for CASSPRSWGYNSPLHF.

The chain combines TRBV5-6 with TRBJ2-3; TRBD2 agrees at 13 bases. The ends lost 0 bases at V and 6 bases at J; junction bases unmatched: 1. The CDR3 sequence is 15 residues long. Per germline, CDR1 SGHDT and CDR2 YYEEEE. CDR3 protein: CASSLGLAGGDTQYF. The CDR3 nucleotides are TGTGCCAGCAGCTTGGGACTAGCGGGGGGTGATACGCAGTATTTT. Full variable domain (remainder filled in from reference TRBV5-6 and TRBJ2-3): DAGVTQSPTHLIKTRGQQVTLRCSPKSGHDTVSWYQQALGQGPQFIFQYYEEEERQRGNFPDRFSGHQFPNYSSELNVNALLLGDSALYLCASSLGLAGGDTQYFGPGTRLTVL.

This clone showed up just a few times. The chain recombines TRBV11-1 with TRBJ2-1, with 7 bases that match TRBD2. This CDR3 spans 12 amino acids. Unmatched junction bases numbered 4, after V lost 6 bases and J lost 8 bases. Germline V lookup: CDR1 SGHAT, CDR2 FQDESV (reference sequence). The CDR3 sequence: CASSVTSDEQFF. DNA of the CDR3: TGTGCCAGCAGTGTAACTAGCGATGAGCAGTTCTTC.

This clone was counted a single time. V and J are TRBV6-1 and TRBJ2-7, with no clear D. The CDR3 has 16 residues. The V end lost 4 bases, the J end lost 3 bases, and 19 bases lay between the germline ends. CDR1 is MNHNS and CDR2 is SASEGT in the germline V gene. CDR3 DNA sequence: TGTGCCAGCAGTGGGGTAGATCCACGATTTTTCTACGAGCAGTACTTC. Protein: CASSGVDPRFFYEQYF.

V usage is TRBV18 and J usage is TRBJ2-7; tentative D call: TRBD1 (5 bases). The germline V and J ends were trimmed by 3 bases and 3 bases, with 18 bases remaining between them. Germline V CDR1 and CDR2: KGHSH, LQKENI. The CDR3 is made up of 16 amino acids. Here the CDR3 DNA reads TGTGCCAGCTCACCGTCATCTGGGGCGGCGGTCTACGAGCAGTACTTC. Translated, it gives CASSPSSGAAVYEQYF.

The chain joins TRBV11-2 to TRBJ2-1; no reliable D call. The CDR3 runs 16 residues. Per germline, CDR1 SGHAT and CDR2 FQNNGV. V lost 1 base, J lost 0 bases, and 10 bases lay in between. CDR3 region: CASSLGTFSSYNEQFF. CDR3 in DNA: TGTGCCAGCAGCTTAGGGACGTTCAGCTCCTACAATGAGCAGTTCTTC.

The chain has TRBV7-2 and TRBJ2-4, with 7 bases fitting TRBD2. The length of the CDR3 is 15 residues. V trimming: 5 bases; J trimming: 7 bases; junction bases outside the gene matches: 11. Germline CDR1 SGHTA, CDR2 FQGNSA. The CDR3 region has the DNA TGTGCCAGCAGCCCCCTTGGCGGGGGATCGAACATTCAGTACTTC. Protein product: CASSPLGGGSNIQYF.

The chain recombines TRBV5-1 with TRBJ1-5; D call uncertain. Germline values: CDR1 SGHRS, CDR2 YFSETQ. This CDR3 contains 12 residues. The V gene lost 0 bases and the J gene lost 4 bases, with 2 bases spanning the gap. The CDR3 loop reads CASSLGNQPQHF. The CDR3 DNA follows: TGCGCCAGCAGCTTGGGGAATCAGCCCCAGCATTTT.

V and J are TRBV5-6 and TRBJ2-7; tentatively, D is TRBD2 (6 bases). The CDR3 is 15 amino acids. V was cut by 6 bases and J by 5 bases, with 21 bases left in between. Germline-derived CDR1 and CDR2 are SGHDT and YYEEEE. The CDR3 sequence: CASTLTARGYDEQYF. CDR3 coding DNA: TGTGCCAGCACTCTCACGGCGCGGGGTTACGACGAGCAGTACTTC.

V and J are TRBV14 and TRBJ2-5; no clear D. Germline values: CDR1 SGHDN, CDR2 FVKESK. Trimming left V 2 bases short and J 0 bases short, with 13 bases between. This CDR3 contains 16 residues. As DNA, the CDR3 is TGTGCCAGCAGCCAATATATAATAACCAACCAAGAGACCCAGTACTTC. The encoded protein is CASSQYIITNQETQYF.

The chain employs TRBV2 and TRBJ2-7; 12 bases agree with TRBD2. The length of the CDR3 is 16 residues. CDR1 is SNHLY, CDR2 FYNNEI, per germline. Germline trimming cut 5 bases from V and 0 bases from J; bases unmatched to any gene: 5. CDR3 in DNA: TGTGCCAGCAGTCTGACTAGCGGGGGAAGCTCCTACGAGCAGTACTTC. Its protein product is CASSLTSGGSSYEQYF. The whole variable domain, filled in from reference TRBV2 and TRBJ2-7, reads EPEVTQTPSHQVTQMGQEVILRCVPISNHLYFYWYRQILGQKVEFLVSFYNNEISEKSEIFDDQFSVERPDGSNFTLKIRSTKLEDSAMYFCASSLTSGGSSYEQYFGPGTRLTVT.

The J gene is TRBJ2-6, the V gene TRBV5-4; D is unresolved. This CDR3 is built from 15 residues. Per germline, CDR1 SGHNT and CDR2 YYREEE (reference sequence). Trimming cost V 0 bases and J 0 bases, with 4 bases left between them. The CDR3 DNA reads as TGTGCCAGCAGCTTGGGGGGCTCTGGGGCCAACGTCCTGACTTTC. Translation: CASSLGGSGANVLTF.

V and J are TRBV18 and TRBJ1-3; no clear D. From germline, CDR1 is KGHSH and CDR2 LQKENI. The ends were cut back, 8 bases at V and 0 bases at J, with 11 bases in the middle. This CDR3 is built from 14 residues. The CDR3 spells CASGGASSGNTIYF. In DNA form, the CDR3 reads TGTGCCAGCGGAGGCGCGAGCTCTGGAAACACCATATATTTT.

The chain couples TRBV6-6 to TRBJ2-7; 9 bases line up with TRBD2. V trimming: 4 bases; J trimming: 0 bases; junction bases outside the gene matches: 4. The germline V gene encodes CDR1 MNHNY and CDR2 SVGAGI (reference sequence). The CDR3 sequence is 15 residues long. CDR3 sequence (DNA): TGTGCCAGCAGTTCGACTAGCGGCTCCTCCTACGAGCAGTACTTC. Amino acids: CASSSTSGSSYEQYF.